A single sample gave rise to the 28 T cell receptor beta chains below, sequenced in a study of blood T cell repertoires in COVID-19. TCRdb keeps only in-frame clones here, not all; method: immunoSEQ multiplex PCR. This sample has a few hundred thousand clones, with about 85% found just once. Sequenced material: PBMCs or T cells enriched from blood (not recorded which). Receptors originate from a woman in her thirties who had recovered from COVID-19.

J is TRBJ1-5 and V is TRBV2; the D gene is possibly TRBD1 (5 bases). The CDR3 length is 14 residues. In germline, CDR1 is SNHLY, CDR2 FYNNEI. Trimming took 7 bases from V and 1 from J, leaving 11 bases between them. The CDR3 sequence is CASTAGGSNQPQHF. Written as DNA, the CDR3 is TGTGCCAGCACCGCGGGGGGAAGCAATCAGCCCCAGCATTTT.

The rearrangement links TRBV5-1 to TRBJ1-2; D is unclear. The CDR3 has 14 amino acids. The germline V gene encodes CDR1 SGHRS and CDR2 YFSETQ. The ends were cut back, 4 bases at V and 4 bases at J, with 14 bases in the middle. The CDR3 region has the DNA TGCGCCAGCAGCCCGGAGACTGAGAGCTATGGCTACACCTTC. Encoded protein: CASSPETESYGYTF.

V gene TRBV15 combines with J gene TRBJ1-4; D unresolved. CDR3 size: 16 residues. V lost 1 base, J lost 0 bases, and 9 bases lay in between. The germline gives CDR1 LNHNV, CDR2 YYDKDF (reference sequence). The DNA for the CDR3 is TGTGCCACCAGCAGAGGGCTCAGTGCAACTAATGAAAAACTGTTTTTT. It codes for CATSRGLSATNEKLFF.

Turning to this clone: The sample carries other DNA sequences with the same CDR3. The V gene is TRBV30, the J gene TRBJ1-1; D remains unclear. The CDR3 covers 12 residues. V gave up 0 bases and J gave up 6 bases, with 8 bases separating them. Germline CDR1 is GTSNPN and CDR2 is SVGIG (reference sequence). In DNA form, the CDR3 reads TGTGCCTGGAGTGTTGGCGGGCCTGAAGCTTTCTTT. Translation gives CAWSVGGPEAFF.

This chain uses TRBV4-2 with TRBJ2-1, with TRBD2 matching over 11 bases. This CDR3 is built from 16 residues. The germline gives CDR1 LGHNA, CDR2 YNFKEQ. V lost 3 bases, J lost 3 bases, and 4 bases stayed unmatched. The CDR3 nucleotides read TGTGCCAGCAGCCAGGAAGGACTAGCGGGCTACAATGAGCAGTTCTTC. This sequence encodes CASSQEGLAGYNEQFF.

On this clone: Other DNA sequences within the sample encode an identical CDR3. The gene calls are TRBV19 and TRBJ1-1; possibly TRBD1 for D (5 bases). Looked up from germline, CDR1 is LNHDA and CDR2 is SQIVND (reference sequence). This CDR3 contains 13 residues. V dropped 1 base and J dropped 4 bases, with 7 bases sitting between them. The CDR3 coding sequence is TGTGCCAGTAGTATAGGCGGGGGCACTGAAGCTTTCTTT. Translated, it gives CASSIGGGTEAFF.

This chain uses TRBV5-4 with TRBJ2-3, with TRBD1 identical over 8 bases. The CDR3 covers 13 residues. Trimming cost V 9 bases and J 1 base; bases outside gene matches: 4. The V gene's germline CDR1 is SGHNT and CDR2 YYREEE (reference sequence). DNA of the CDR3: TGTGCCACCACGGGACAGGGCACAGATACGCAGTATTTT. This translates into CATTGQGTDTQYF.

The J gene is TRBJ1-4, the V gene TRBV12-3 or TRBV12-4; 7 bases align to TRBD1. J lost 8 bases, V lost 3 bases, and 3 bases had no gene match. The CDR3 spans 13 residues. CDR3 nucleotides: TGTGCCAGCAGTTTGGACAGGTGGGAAAAACTGTTTTTT. Its translation is CASSLDRWEKLFF.

The J gene is TRBJ1-1, the V gene TRBV6-5; D not certain. Trimming left V 2 bases short and J 1 base short, with 8 bases between. This CDR3 comprises 14 residues. Germline CDR1 MNHEY, CDR2 SVGAGI. The CDR3 loop is CASSYRRQNTEAFF. Here the CDR3 DNA reads TGTGCCAGCAGTTACAGGAGGCAGAACACTGAAGCTTTCTTT.

The V and J genes are TRBV12-5 and TRBJ2-3, with 10 bases that match TRBD2. V shed 0 bases and J 1 base; nucleotides not matched to a gene: 1. CDR3 length: 16 residues. Looked up from germline, CDR1 is LGHNT and CDR2 is FRNRAP. CDR3 region: CASGLVLAGRTDTQYF. The CDR3 bases are TGTGCTAGTGGTTTGGTACTAGCGGGGCGCACAGATACGCAGTATTTT.

This CDR3 is CASSQGQGTGSYNEQFF. For the CDR3, the DNA is TGTGCCAGCAGCCAGGGACAGGGTACAGGGTCCTACAATGAGCAGTTCTTC. The genes are TRBV4-2 and TRBJ2-1; 9 bases align to TRBD1. This CDR3 contains 17 residues. Unmatched junction bases numbered 7, after V lost 3 bases and J lost 1 base. Germline V lookup: CDR1 LGHNA, CDR2 YNFKEQ.

V gene TRBV18 combines with J gene TRBJ2-7; 7 bases are shared with TRBD1. Looked up from germline, CDR1 is KGHSH and CDR2 is LQKENI. V trimming: 2 bases; J trimming: 3 bases; junction bases outside the gene matches: 4. The CDR3 extends over 14 amino acids. CDR3: CASSPETGYYEQYF. Written as DNA, the CDR3 is TGTGCCAGCTCACCAGAGACAGGGTACTACGAGCAGTACTTC.

The chain recombines TRBV5-4 with TRBJ2-1, with D hard to call. The germline V gene encodes CDR1 SGHNT and CDR2 YYREEE (reference sequence). The germline V and J ends were trimmed by 0 bases and 0 bases, with 7 bases remaining between them. The CDR3 has 15 residues. The CDR3 DNA sequence: TGTGCCAGCAGCTTGGGGGCCCGCTCCTACAATGAGCAGTTCTTC. This gives the protein CASSLGARSYNEQFF.

The chain links TRBV7-6 to TRBJ2-2, with D unresolved. Trimming left V 5 bases short and J 1 base short, with 8 bases between. The V gene's germline CDR1 is SGHVS and CDR2 FNYEAQ. This CDR3 comprises 14 residues. The CDR3 spells CASSSSGNTGELFF. The DNA of the CDR3 is TGTGCCAGCAGCAGCTCGGGGAACACCGGGGAGCTGTTTTTT.

The CDR3: CASSPGVRGQETQYF. The CDR3 bases are TGTGCCAGCAGCCCCGGGGTCAGGGGTCAAGAGACCCAGTACTTC. The J gene is TRBJ2-5, the V gene TRBV3-1 (or the pseudogene TRBV3-2); TRBD1 is a possible D gene (6 bases). CDR1 and CDR2 from the germline V gene are LGHDT and YNNKEL (reference sequence). This CDR3 is built from 15 residues. V lost 4 bases and J 2 bases, leaving 14 bases between the germline ends.

A remark on this clone: One end of the junction varies from germline; a read error may be responsible. This chain uses TRBV7-7 with TRBJ2-3, with 10 positions matching TRBD1. The CDR3 is made up of 15 amino acids. Germline V gene lookup returns CDR1 SSHAT and CDR2 FNYEAQ (reference sequence). The DNA of the CDR3 is TGTGCTAGCAGCCGGGACAGGGGAACCACAGATACGCAGTATTTT. Translating gives CASSRDRGTTDTQYF.

This sequence joins TRBV29-1 and TRBJ1-1; D remains ambiguous. V was cut by 4 bases and J by 1 base, with 7 bases left in between. The germline CDR1 and CDR2 sequences are SQVTM and ANQGSEA. The CDR3 loop spans 12 amino acids. The CDR3 sequence is CSVVQSNTEAFF. The CDR3 coding sequence is TGCAGCGTTGTACAGTCGAACACTGAAGCTTTCTTT.

This clone came up once. J is TRBJ1-2 and V is TRBV5-1; D may be TRBD1 (5 bases). V gave up 3 bases and J gave up 5 bases, with 8 bases separating them. CDR1 and CDR2 (germline): SGHRS, YFSETQ. The CDR3 is 12 residues long. Here the CDR3 reads CASSYDRYGYTF. As DNA, the CDR3 is TGCGCCAGCAGCTATGACAGATATGGCTACACCTTC.

The rearrangement joins TRBV27 to TRBJ1-1; D is possibly TRBD1 (5 bases). Germline CDR1 and CDR2: MNHEY and SMNVEV (reference sequence). The CDR3 is 15 residues long. Between the trimmed V and J ends, which lost 5 bases and 4 bases, there was a span of 17 bases. The chain's CDR3 is CASSPLLSRATEAFF. CDR3 nucleotide sequence: TGTGCCAGCAGTCCCCTCCTGTCCAGGGCCACTGAAGCTTTCTTT.

J is TRBJ2-7 and V is TRBV11-1, with D possibly being TRBD1 (6 bases). The CDR3 runs 14 residues. The germline V and J ends were trimmed by 5 bases and 2 bases, with 13 bases remaining between them. Germline V gene data show CDR1 as SGHAT and CDR2 as FQDESV (reference sequence). CDR3 amino acids: CASSPPGQAYEQYF. For the CDR3, the DNA is TGTGCCAGCAGCCCCCCGGGACAAGCCTACGAGCAGTACTTC.

The chain is built from TRBV5-4 and TRBJ1-2; D is ambiguous. The CDR3 extends over 14 amino acids. CDR1 and CDR2 (germline): SGHNT, YYREEE (reference sequence). The V gene lost 6 bases and the J gene lost 0 bases, with 12 bases spanning the gap. The CDR3, as DNA: TGTGCCAGCAACGTTAAACATTCTAACTATGGCTACACCTTC. Residues: CASNVKHSNYGYTF.

Here the CDR3 reads CASSPMGQPYEQYF. DNA of the CDR3: TGTGCCAGCTCACCAATGGGGCAGCCCTACGAGCAGTACTTC. The rearrangement uses TRBV18 and TRBJ2-7; the D gene is possibly TRBD1 (5 bases). Germline CDR1 reads KGHSH; CDR2 reads LQKENI. V was pared by 2 bases and J by 2 bases, with 10 bases between. There are 14 residues in the CDR3.

V gene TRBV6-5 combines with J gene TRBJ1-1; D unresolved. The V end was cut by 10 bases, the J end by 1 base, with 19 bases between. The germline CDR1 and CDR2 sequences are MNHEY and SVGAGI. The CDR3 runs to 15 residues. The CDR3 is CAITREEVGNTEAFF. The CDR3 DNA sequence: TGTGCCATCACCCGAGAGGAGGTCGGGAACACTGAAGCTTTCTTT.

V usage is TRBV9 and J usage is TRBJ2-5; TRBD2 agrees at 9 bases. The V gene end was trimmed by 1 base and the J gene end by 2 bases; junction bases not matched to a gene: 3. CDR3 length: 15 residues. Germline V lookup: CDR1 SGDLS, CDR2 YYNGEE. DNA of the CDR3: TGTGCCAGCAGCGTAATTAGCGGGGGTCAAGAGACCCAGTACTTC. Residues: CASSVISGGQETQYF. The full variable domain, with the rest looked up from reference TRBV9 and TRBJ2-5, is DSGVTQTPKHLITATGQRVTLRCSPRSGDLSVYWYQQSLDQGLQFLIQYYNGEERAKGNILERFSAQQFPDLHSELNLSSLELGDSALYFCASSVISGGQETQYFGPGTRLLVL.

This sequence joins TRBV19 and TRBJ1-3, with 7 bases lining up with TRBD1. With 4 bases clipped from V and 4 bases from J, the junction kept 13 bases outside the gene matches. This CDR3 is 17 amino acids long. The V gene's germline CDR1 is LNHDA and CDR2 SQIVND (reference sequence). The CDR3 spells CASSTRGGPNSGNTIYF. The DNA of the CDR3 is TGTGCCAGTAGTACGCGAGGGGGCCCCAACTCCGGAAACACCATATATTTT.

The genes are TRBV10-3 and TRBJ2-3; 12 nucleotides align to TRBD1. Per the germline V gene, CDR1 is ENHRY and CDR2 is SYGVKD. CDR3 length: 16 amino acids. After removal of 6 bases from V and 5 bases from J, the junction contained 9 bases not matched to a gene. DNA of the CDR3: TGTGCCATCAGCGTTCCGGGACAGGGGGCAAGAGATACGCAGTATTTT. Encoded protein: CAISVPGQGARDTQYF.

The chain joins TRBV3-1 (or the pseudogene TRBV3-2) to TRBJ1-2; a weak D match, TRBD1 (6 bases). Germline V CDR1 and CDR2: LGHDT, YNNKEL (reference sequence). The V and J ends lost 0 bases and 5 bases respectively, with 13 bases between them. CDR3 length: 15 residues. CDR3 residues: CASSQDDTGWYGYTF. The CDR3 DNA follows: TGTGCCAGCAGCCAAGATGATACAGGGTGGTATGGCTACACCTTC.

This chain connects TRBV12-5 to TRBJ2-1; D is possibly TRBD1 (6 bases). The CDR3 has 13 amino acids. Trimming removed 4 bases from V and 10 bases from J, with 14 bases in between. From germline, CDR1 is LGHNT and CDR2 FRNRAP. CDR3 sequence (DNA): TGTGCTAGTGGTTGGAAACAGGGTGGGGAGCAGTTCTTC. Its translation is CASGWKQGGEQFF.